Listed here are 9 T cell receptor beta chains from one sample, sequenced in a study of cytomegalovirus exposure and HLA in healthy donors. Clones were read by immunoSEQ multiplex PCR, and TCRdb kept only the in-frame ones, dropping some. The data show about 150,000 clones, 94% seen once. Sequencing was performed on PBMCs. Receptors were obtained from a man in his late teens or twenties in good health and CMV-seropositive.

The chain couples TRBV7-9 to TRBJ1-5; 8 nucleotides align to TRBD1. Unmatched junction bases numbered 5, after V lost 4 bases and J lost 6 bases. The CDR3 covers 14 residues. Germline CDR1 SEHNR, CDR2 FQNEAQ (reference sequence). CDR3: CASSSRDRPQPQHF. The CDR3 bases are TGTGCCAGCAGCTCCCGGGACAGGCCTCAGCCCCAGCATTTT. The full variable domain, completed using reference TRBV7-9 and TRBJ1-5, is DTGVSQNPRHKITKRGQNVTFRCDPISEHNRLYWYRQTLGQGPEFLTYFQNEAQLEKSRLLSDRFSAERPKGSFSTLEIQRTEQGDSAMYLCASSSRDRPQPQHFGDGTRLSIL.

The J gene is TRBJ2-1, the V gene TRBV7-8; TRBD2 agrees at 10 bases. The V segment lost 4 bases and the J segment 5 bases; nucleotides outside the gene matches: 5. This CDR3 contains 15 residues. Germline assignment: CDR1 SGHVS and CDR2 FQNEAQ. The CDR3: CASSSSGSLNNEQFF. CDR3 nucleotide sequence: TGTGCCAGCAGCTCTAGCGGGAGCTTAAACAATGAGCAGTTCTTC. Full variable domain (missing parts from reference TRBV7-8 and TRBJ2-1): GAGVSQSPRYKVAKRGQDVALRCDPISGHVSLFWYQQALGQGPEFLTYFQNEAQLDKSGLPSDRFFAERPEGSVSTLKIQRTQQEDSAVYLCASSSSGSLNNEQFFGPGTRLTVL.

The CDR3 reads CASSQRTSSQETQYF. The CDR3 DNA reads as TGCGCCAGCAGCCAAAGGACTAGCAGTCAAGAGACCCAGTACTTC. The rearrangement joins TRBV4-1 to TRBJ2-5; TRBD2 matches 8 bases. CDR1 is MGHRA, CDR2 YSYEKL, per germline. The CDR3 runs to 15 residues. After removal of 2 bases from V and 2 bases from J, the junction contained 4 bases not matched to a gene.

V and J are TRBV27 and TRBJ1-2, with D tentatively TRBD1 (6 bases). The germline V gene has CDR1 MNHEY and CDR2 SMNVEV (reference sequence). The CDR3 runs 16 residues. Deletions cut 3 bases from V and 2 bases from J, with 16 bases between. The CDR3 protein is CASSFLGQSDNYGYTF. Here the CDR3 DNA reads TGTGCCAGCAGTTTCTTAGGACAGAGCGACAACTATGGCTACACCTTC.

This clone was observed once. The chain joins TRBV2 to TRBJ2-1; 7 bases are shared with TRBD2. CDR1 and CDR2 from the germline V gene are SNHLY and FYNNEI. Losses at the gene ends were 10 bases for V and 10 bases for J; bases not matched to a gene: 13. The CDR3 totals 13 residues. In DNA form, the CDR3 reads TGTGCCACGGCAGAAGGGAGGGCACGGGAGCAGTTCTTC. Protein product: CATAEGRAREQFF. Full variable domain (remainder filled in from reference TRBV2 and TRBJ2-1): EPEVTQTPSHQVTQMGQEVILRCVPISNHLYFYWYRQILGQKVEFLVSFYNNEISEKSEIFDDQFSVERPDGSNFTLKIRSTKLEDSAMYFCATAEGRAREQFFGPGTRLTVL.

This clone has only a few counts. This rearrangement joins TRBV7-9 to TRBJ1-4; 8 nucleotides line up with TRBD1. The CDR3 contains 15 residues. Germline lookup yields CDR1 SEHNR and CDR2 FQNEAQ (reference sequence). V was clipped by 5 bases and J by 6 bases; unmatched bases: 8. CDR3 in DNA: TGTGCCAGCAGCCTTCGGACAGGGCTTGATGAAAAACTGTTTTTT. Protein sequence: CASSLRTGLDEKLFF. Full variable domain (rest looked up from reference TRBV7-9 and TRBJ1-4): DTGVSQNPRHKITKRGQNVTFRCDPISEHNRLYWYRQTLGQGPEFLTYFQNEAQLEKSRLLSDRFSAERPKGSFSTLEIQRTEQGDSAMYLCASSLRTGLDEKLFFGSGTQLSVL.

The J gene is TRBJ2-7, the V gene TRBV28; 8 positions agree with TRBD1. This CDR3 region has 16 residues. Germline trimming cut 6 bases from V and 3 bases from J; bases unmatched to any gene: 13. CDR1 MDHEN and CDR2 SYDVKM come from the germline V gene. CDR3: CASRVGGQGNFYEQYF. As DNA, the CDR3 is TGTGCCAGCAGAGTTGGAGGACAGGGAAATTTCTACGAGCAGTACTTC.

The chain uses TRBV9 and TRBJ2-3; 14 nucleotides line up with TRBD2. This CDR3 region has 18 residues. Germline CDR1 and CDR2: SGDLS and YYNGEE. Unmatched junction bases numbered 6, after V lost 0 bases and J lost 3 bases. In nucleotides, the CDR3 is TGTGCCAGCAGCGTAGAGGGGGGGACTAGCGGGAGAACAGATACGCAGTATTTT. Translated, it gives CASSVEGGTSGRTDTQYF.

CDR3 in DNA: TGTGCCAGCAGTGAGATGGAGAGCACCGGGGAGCTGTTTTTT. Amino acids: CASSEMESTGELFF. V gene TRBV2 combines with J gene TRBJ2-2; unclear D gene. Germline CDR1 SNHLY, CDR2 FYNNEI. The V and J ends lost 3 bases and 4 bases respectively, with 9 bases between them. This CDR3 spans 14 amino acids. Filled out from reference TRBV2 and TRBJ2-2, the complete variable domain reads EPEVTQTPSHQVTQMGQEVILRCVPISNHLYFYWYRQILGQKVEFLVSFYNNEISEKSEIFDDQFSVERPDGSNFTLKIRSTKLEDSAMYFCASSEMESTGELFFGEGSRLTVL.